The clone carrying this T cell receptor (beta chain) was detected once. This sample is part of a study of blood T cell repertoires in COVID-19. The overall study: PBMCs, B-cell-depleted T cells, or T cells were the source of the cDNA or gDNA that made up the material.

Individuals aged roughly 18 to 90 years were recruited from fewer than 30 US areas. This table comes from immunoSEQ multiplex PCR, and its TCRdb copy is limited to in-frame clones, with some not included. The sample contains 350,000 to 450,000 clones, around 92% of which appear only once. The sequence derives from a woman aged 25-40 years who had recovered from COVID-19. The sample was PBMCs or T cells enriched from blood (not recorded which).

CDR3 DNA: TGTGCCAGCTCACCCTCAAAGCGGGCCAACTCGCTCATGAACACTGAAGCTTTCTTT. Encoded protein: CASSPSKRANSLMNTEAFF. V and J are TRBV18 and TRBJ1-1; no clear D. The CDR3 is 19 residues long. CDR1 is KGHSH, CDR2 LQKENI, per germline. Trimming stripped 3 bases from V and 0 bases from J, with 23 bases between.